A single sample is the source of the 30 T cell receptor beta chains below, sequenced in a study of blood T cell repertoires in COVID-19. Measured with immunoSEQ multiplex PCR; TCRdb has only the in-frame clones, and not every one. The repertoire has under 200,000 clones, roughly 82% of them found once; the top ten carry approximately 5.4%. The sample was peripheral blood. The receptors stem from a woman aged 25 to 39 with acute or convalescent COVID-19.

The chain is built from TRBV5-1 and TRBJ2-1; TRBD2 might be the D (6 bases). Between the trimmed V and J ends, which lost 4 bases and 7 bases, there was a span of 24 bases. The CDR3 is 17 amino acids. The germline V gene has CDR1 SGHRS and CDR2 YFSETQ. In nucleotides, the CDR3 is TGCGCCAGCAGCGTGGGGGGTGGAGCGGCAATGGTGAATGAGCAGTTCTTC. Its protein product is CASSVGGGAAMVNEQFF.

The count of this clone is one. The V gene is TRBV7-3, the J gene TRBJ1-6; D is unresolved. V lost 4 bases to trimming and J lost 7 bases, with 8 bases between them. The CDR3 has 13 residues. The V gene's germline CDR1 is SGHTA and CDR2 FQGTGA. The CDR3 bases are TGTGCCAGCAGCTCGTACAGAAATTCACCCCTCCACTTT. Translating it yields CASSSYRNSPLHF.

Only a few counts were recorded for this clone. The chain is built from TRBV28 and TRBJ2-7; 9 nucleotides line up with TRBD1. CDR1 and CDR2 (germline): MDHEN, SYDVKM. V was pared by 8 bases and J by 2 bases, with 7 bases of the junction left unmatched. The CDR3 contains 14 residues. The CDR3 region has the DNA TGTGCCAGCCGGACCGGGACAGGGACCTACGAGCAGTACTTC. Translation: CASRTGTGTYEQYF.

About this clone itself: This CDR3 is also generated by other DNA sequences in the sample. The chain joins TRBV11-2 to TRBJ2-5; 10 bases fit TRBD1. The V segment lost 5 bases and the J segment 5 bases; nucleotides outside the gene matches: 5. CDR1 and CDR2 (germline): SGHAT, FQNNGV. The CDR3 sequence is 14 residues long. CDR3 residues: CASSRTGGEETQYF. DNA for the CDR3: TGTGCCAGCAGCCGGACAGGGGGTGAGGAGACCCAGTACTTC. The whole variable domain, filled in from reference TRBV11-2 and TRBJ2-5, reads EAGVAQSPRYKIIEKRQSVAFWCNPISGHATLYWYQQILGQGPKLLIQFQNNGVVDDSQLPKDRFSAERLKGVDSTLKIQPAKLEDSAVYLCASSRTGGEETQYFGPGTRLLVL.

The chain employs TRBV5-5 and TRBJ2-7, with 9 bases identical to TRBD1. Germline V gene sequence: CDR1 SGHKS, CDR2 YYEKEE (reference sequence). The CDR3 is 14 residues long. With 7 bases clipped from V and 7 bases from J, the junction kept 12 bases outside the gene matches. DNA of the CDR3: TGTGCCAGCGGTCTAACAGGGGGCGCGGAGGAGCAGTACTTC. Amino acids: CASGLTGGAEEQYF. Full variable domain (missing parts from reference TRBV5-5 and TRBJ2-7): DAGVTQSPTHLIKTRGQQVTLRCSPISGHKSVSWYQQVLGQGPQFIFQYYEKEERGRGNFPDRFSARQFPNYSSELNVNALLLGDSALYLCASGLTGGAEEQYFGPGTRLTVT.

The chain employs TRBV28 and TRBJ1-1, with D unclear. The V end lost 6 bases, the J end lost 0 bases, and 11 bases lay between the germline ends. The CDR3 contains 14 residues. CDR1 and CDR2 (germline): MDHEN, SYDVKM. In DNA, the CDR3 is TGTGCCAGCAGCCCCACGTTAGTGAACACTGAAGCTTTCTTT. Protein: CASSPTLVNTEAFF.

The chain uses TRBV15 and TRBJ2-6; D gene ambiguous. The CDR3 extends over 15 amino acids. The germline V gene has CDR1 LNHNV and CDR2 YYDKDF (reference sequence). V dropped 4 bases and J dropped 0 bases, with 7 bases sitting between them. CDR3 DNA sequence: TGTGCCACCAGCACCTTTAGCTCTGGGGCCAACGTCCTGACTTTC. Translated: CATSTFSSGANVLTF.

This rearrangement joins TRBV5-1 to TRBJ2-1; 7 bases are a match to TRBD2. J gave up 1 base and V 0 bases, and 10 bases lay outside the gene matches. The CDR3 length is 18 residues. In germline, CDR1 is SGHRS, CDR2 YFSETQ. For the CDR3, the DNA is TGCGCCAGCAGCTTGGCTCCGGGCCTAGCGGATTCCTACAATGAGCAGTTCTTC. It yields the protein CASSLAPGLADSYNEQFF.

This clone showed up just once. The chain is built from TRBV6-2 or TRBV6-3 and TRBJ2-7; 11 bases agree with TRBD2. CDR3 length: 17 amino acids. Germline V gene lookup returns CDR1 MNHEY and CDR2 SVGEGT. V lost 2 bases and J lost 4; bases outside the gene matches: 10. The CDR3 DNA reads TGTGCCAGCAGTTACCGAAGGACTAGCGGGCTTAAGTACGAGCAGTACTTC. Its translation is CASSYRRTSGLKYEQYF.

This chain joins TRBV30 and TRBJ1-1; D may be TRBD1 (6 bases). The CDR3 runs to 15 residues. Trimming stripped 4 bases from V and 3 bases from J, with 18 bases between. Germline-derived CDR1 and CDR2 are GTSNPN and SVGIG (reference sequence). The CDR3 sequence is CAWIRLLTGHTEAFF. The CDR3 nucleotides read TGTGCCTGGATACGACTTCTAACAGGGCACACTGAAGCTTTCTTT.

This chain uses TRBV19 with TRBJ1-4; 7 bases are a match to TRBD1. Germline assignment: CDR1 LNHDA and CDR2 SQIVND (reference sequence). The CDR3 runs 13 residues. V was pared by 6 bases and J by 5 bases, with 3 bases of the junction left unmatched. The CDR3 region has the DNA TGTGCCAGTAGGTTGACAGGGAATGAAAAACTGTTTTTT. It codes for CASRLTGNEKLFF.

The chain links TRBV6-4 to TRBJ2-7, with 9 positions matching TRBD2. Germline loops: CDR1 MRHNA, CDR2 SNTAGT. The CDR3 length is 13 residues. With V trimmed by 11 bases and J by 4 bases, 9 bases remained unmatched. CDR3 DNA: TGTGCCGGGTGGGAGCGGGAGGAGTACGAGCAGTACTTC. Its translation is CAGWEREEYEQYF.

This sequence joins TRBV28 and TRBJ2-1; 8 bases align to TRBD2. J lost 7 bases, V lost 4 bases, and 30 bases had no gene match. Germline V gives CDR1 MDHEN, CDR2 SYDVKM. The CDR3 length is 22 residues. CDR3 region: CASSSLQGSWAGGTTQGNEQFF. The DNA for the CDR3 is TGTGCCAGCAGTTCCCTACAGGGTAGCTGGGCGGGAGGAACAACTCAAGGGAATGAGCAGTTCTTC.

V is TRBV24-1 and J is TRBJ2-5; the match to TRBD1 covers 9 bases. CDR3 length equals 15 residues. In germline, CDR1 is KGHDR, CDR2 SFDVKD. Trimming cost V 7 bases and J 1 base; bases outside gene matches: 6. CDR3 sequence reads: CATRGTGQGQETQYF. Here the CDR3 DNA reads TGTGCCACCAGGGGGACGGGACAGGGCCAAGAGACCCAGTACTTC.

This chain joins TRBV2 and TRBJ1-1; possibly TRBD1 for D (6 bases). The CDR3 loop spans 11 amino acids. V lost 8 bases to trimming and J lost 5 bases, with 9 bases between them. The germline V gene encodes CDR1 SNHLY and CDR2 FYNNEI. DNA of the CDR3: TGTGCCAGCCCCACAGGGACTGAAGCTTTCTTT. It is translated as CASPTGTEAFF.

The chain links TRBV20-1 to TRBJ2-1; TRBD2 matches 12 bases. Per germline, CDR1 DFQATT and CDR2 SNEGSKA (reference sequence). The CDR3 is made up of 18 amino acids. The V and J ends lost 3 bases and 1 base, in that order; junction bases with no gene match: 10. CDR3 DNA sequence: TGCAGTGCTAGTGAGACTAGCGGGAGCCAAAGATCCTACAATGAGCAGTTCTTC. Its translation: CSASETSGSQRSYNEQFF.

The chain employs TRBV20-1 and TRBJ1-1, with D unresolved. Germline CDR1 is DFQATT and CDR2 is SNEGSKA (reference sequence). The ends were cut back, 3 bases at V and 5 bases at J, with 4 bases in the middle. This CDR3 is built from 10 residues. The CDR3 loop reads CSASRTEAFF. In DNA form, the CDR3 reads TGCAGTGCTAGCCGTACTGAAGCTTTCTTT.

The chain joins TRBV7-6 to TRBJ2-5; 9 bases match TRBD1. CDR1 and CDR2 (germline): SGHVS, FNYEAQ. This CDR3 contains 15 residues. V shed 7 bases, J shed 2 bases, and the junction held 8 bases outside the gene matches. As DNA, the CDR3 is TGTGCCAGCAATTCCGGGACAGGGCTTCAAGAGACCCAGTACTTC. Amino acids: CASNSGTGLQETQYF. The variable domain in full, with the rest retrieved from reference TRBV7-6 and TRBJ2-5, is GAGVSQSPRYKVTKRGQDVALRCDPISGHVSLYWYRQALGQGPEFLTYFNYEAQQDKSGLPNDRFSAERPEGSISTLTIQRTEQRDSAMYRCASNSGTGLQETQYFGPGTRLLVL.

CDR3 amino acids: CASSYGTRSSYEQYF. The DNA for the CDR3 is TGTGCCAGCAGCTACGGGACTCGAAGCTCCTACGAGCAGTACTTC. This chain links TRBV5-4 with TRBJ2-7; a possible D gene is TRBD2 (6 bases). Germline CDR1 is SGHNT and CDR2 is YYREEE (reference sequence). Trimming stripped 3 bases from V and 0 bases from J, with 13 bases between. This CDR3 is 15 amino acids long.

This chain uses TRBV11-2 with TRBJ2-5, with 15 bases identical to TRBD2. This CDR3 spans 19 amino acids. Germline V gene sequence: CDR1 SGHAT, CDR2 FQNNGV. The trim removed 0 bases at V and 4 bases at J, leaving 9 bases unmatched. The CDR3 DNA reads TGTGCCAGCAGCTTAGATCTCGGACTAGCGGGAGGGCCGAGAGAGACCCAGTACTTC. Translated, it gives CASSLDLGLAGGPRETQYF.

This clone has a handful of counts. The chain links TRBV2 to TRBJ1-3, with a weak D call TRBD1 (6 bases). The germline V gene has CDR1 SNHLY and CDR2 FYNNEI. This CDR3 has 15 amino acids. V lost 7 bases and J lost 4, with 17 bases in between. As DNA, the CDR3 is TGTGCCAGCACCCCTGAGGGGGTTTCAGGAAACACCATATATTTT. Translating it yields CASTPEGVSGNTIYF.

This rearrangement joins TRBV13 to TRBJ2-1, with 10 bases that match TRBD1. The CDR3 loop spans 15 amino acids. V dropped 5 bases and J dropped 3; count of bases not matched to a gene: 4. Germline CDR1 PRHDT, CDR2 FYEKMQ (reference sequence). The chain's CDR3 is CASSVGQGNYNEQFF. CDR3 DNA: TGTGCCAGCAGCGTGGGACAGGGGAACTACAATGAGCAGTTCTTC.

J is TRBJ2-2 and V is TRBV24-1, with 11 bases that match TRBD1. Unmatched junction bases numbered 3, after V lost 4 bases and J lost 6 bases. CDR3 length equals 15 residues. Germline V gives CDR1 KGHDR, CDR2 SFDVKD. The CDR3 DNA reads TGTGCCACCAGTGAAATGGGACAGGGGGCCGGGGAGCTGTTTTTT. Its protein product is CATSEMGQGAGELFF.

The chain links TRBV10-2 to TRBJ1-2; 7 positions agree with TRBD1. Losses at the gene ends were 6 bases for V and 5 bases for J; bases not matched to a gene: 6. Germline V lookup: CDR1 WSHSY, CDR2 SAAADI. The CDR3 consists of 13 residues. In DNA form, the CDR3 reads TGCGCCAGCAGCCCCGACAGGGATTATGGCTACACCTTC. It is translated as CASSPDRDYGYTF.

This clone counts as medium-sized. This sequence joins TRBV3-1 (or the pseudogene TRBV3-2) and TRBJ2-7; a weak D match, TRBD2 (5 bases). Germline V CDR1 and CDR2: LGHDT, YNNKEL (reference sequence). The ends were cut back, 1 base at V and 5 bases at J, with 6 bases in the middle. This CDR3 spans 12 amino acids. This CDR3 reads CASSQVEDEQYF. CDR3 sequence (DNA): TGTGCCAGCAGCCAAGTGGAGGACGAGCAGTACTTC.

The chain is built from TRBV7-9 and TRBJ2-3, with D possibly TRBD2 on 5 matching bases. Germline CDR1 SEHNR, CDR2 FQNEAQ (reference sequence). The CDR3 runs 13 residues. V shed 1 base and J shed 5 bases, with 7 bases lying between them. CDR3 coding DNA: TGTGCCAGCAGCTTAGTAGCGCTAGATACGCAGTATTTT. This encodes CASSLVALDTQYF.

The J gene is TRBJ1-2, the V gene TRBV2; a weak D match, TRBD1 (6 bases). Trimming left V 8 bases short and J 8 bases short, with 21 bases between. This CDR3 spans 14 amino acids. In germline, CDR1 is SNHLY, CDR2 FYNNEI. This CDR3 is CASPTYSRGGGYTF. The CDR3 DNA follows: TGTGCCAGCCCAACATATTCCAGGGGTGGCGGCTACACCTTC.

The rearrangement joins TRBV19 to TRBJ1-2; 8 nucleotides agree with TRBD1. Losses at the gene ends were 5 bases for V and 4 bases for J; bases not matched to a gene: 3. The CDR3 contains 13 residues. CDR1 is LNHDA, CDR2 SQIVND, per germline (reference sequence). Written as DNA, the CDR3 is TGTGCCAGTAGTTCAGGGGGCTCCTATGGCTACACCTTC. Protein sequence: CASSSGGSYGYTF.

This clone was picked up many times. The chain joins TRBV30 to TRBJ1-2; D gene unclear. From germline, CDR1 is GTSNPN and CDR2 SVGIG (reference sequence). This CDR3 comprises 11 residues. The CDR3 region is CARSGGYGYTF. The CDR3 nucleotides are TGTGCACGATCGGGTGGCTATGGCTACACCTTC.

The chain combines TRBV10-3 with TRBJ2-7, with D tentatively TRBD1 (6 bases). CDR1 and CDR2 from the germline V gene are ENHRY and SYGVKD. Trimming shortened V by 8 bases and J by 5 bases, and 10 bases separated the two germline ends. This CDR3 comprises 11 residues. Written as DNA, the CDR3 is TGTGCCATCTGGGCAGGGGACGAGCAGTACTTC. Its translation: CAIWAGDEQYF.